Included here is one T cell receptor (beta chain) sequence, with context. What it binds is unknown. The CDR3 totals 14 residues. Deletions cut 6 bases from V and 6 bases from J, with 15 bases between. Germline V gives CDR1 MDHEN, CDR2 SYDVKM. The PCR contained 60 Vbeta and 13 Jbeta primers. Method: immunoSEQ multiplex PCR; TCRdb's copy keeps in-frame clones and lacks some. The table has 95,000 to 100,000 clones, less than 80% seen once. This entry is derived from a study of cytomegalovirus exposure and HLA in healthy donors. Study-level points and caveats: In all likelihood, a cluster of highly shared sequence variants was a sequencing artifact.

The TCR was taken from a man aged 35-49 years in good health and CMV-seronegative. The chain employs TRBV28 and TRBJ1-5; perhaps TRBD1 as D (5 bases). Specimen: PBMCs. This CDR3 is CASREGPGAQPQHF. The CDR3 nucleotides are TGTGCCAGCAGAGAAGGGCCTGGGGCTCAGCCCCAGCATTTT.